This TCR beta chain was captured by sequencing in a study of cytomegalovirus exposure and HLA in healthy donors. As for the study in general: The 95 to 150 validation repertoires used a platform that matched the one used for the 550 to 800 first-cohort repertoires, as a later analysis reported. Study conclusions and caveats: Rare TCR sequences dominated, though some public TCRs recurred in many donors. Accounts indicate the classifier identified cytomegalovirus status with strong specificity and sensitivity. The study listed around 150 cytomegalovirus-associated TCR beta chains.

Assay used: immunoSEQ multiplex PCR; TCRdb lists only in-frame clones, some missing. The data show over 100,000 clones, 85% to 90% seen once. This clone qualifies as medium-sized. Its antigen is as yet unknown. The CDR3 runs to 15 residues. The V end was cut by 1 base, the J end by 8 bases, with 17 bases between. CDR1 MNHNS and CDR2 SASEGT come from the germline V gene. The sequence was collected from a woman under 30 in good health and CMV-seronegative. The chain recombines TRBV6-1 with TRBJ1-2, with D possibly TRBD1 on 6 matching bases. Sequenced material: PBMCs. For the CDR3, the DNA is TGTGCCAGCAGTGAAGGGACAGTTTATAGATTCGGCTACACCTTC. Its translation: CASSEGTVYRFGYTF.